The 20 T cell receptor beta chains below all came from one sample that was sequenced in a study of T cells in Graves' hyperthyroidism and ophthalmopathy. Amplified regions were TCR beta CDR3 sequences from RNA transcripts. A set of HTBI primers served as the primers for a first-round RT-PCR of the TCR CDR3. Each CDR3 protein is one row after TCRdb ran MiXCR on the multiplex PCR reads. Of about 350,000 distinct CDR3 sequences listed, 11% to 15% are singletons. The material sequenced was blood. The receptors shown here come from a woman aged 25-40 years with Graves' hyperthyroidism.

Concerning this clonotype: A much larger clone sits a single nucleotide away, making a read error possible. The chain combines TRBV12-3 or TRBV12-4 with TRBJ2-3; maybe TRBD2 (6 bases). The CDR3 runs 14 residues. The V and J ends lost 5 bases and 4 bases respectively, with 13 bases between them. The CDR3 is CASSRGSVADTQYF. The CDR3 DNA reads as TGTGCCAGCAGTCGGGGGAGTGTGGCAGATACGCAGTATTTT.

Many counts were recorded for this clonotype. The chain carries TRBV7-2 and TRBJ2-5; D not resolved. The CDR3 runs 12 residues. Trimming took off 5 bases at V and 3 bases at J, with 7 bases between the two ends. CDR1 and CDR2 (germline): SGHTA, FQGNSA. The CDR3 DNA follows: TGTGCCAGCAGCGGACCGGAAGAGACCCAGTACTTC. It translates to CASSGPEETQYF.

The sample holds many counts of this clonotype. The V gene is TRBV19, the J gene TRBJ1-4; D uncertain. The length of the CDR3 is 12 residues. Germline loops: CDR1 LNHDA, CDR2 SQIVND (reference sequence). Between the trimmed V and J ends, which lost 7 bases and 7 bases, there was a span of 10 bases. CDR3 protein: CASIRMGEKLFF. Here the CDR3 DNA reads TGTGCCAGTATTCGAATGGGTGAAAAACTGTTTTTT.

V usage is TRBV6-2 or TRBV6-3 and J usage is TRBJ2-1, with 11 bases that match TRBD2. With V trimmed by 4 bases and J by 5 bases, 7 bases remained unmatched. CDR3 length: 16 amino acids. In germline, CDR1 is MNHEY, CDR2 SVGEGT. This chain's CDR3 is CASSFSQTSGNNEQFF. The CDR3 DNA reads as TGTGCCAGCAGTTTCTCCCAGACTAGCGGGAACAATGAGCAGTTCTTC.

The sample holds many counts of this clonotype. The chain uses TRBV4-1 and TRBJ2-2; D unclear. The CDR3 totals 11 residues. The V and J ends lost 3 bases and 7 bases respectively, with 3 bases between them. CDR1 and CDR2 from the germline V gene are MGHRA and YSYEKL. The CDR3 spells CASSHFGELFF. As DNA, the CDR3 is TGCGCCAGCAGCCACTTCGGGGAGCTGTTTTTT.

This clonotype was recorded a few times. This chain connects TRBV7-9 to TRBJ1-1; D gene uncertain. CDR3 size: 12 residues. Germline CDR1 and CDR2: SEHNR and FQNEAQ (reference sequence). Trimming shortened V by 2 bases and J by 3 bases, and 4 bases separated the two germline ends. CDR3 region: CASSLSHTEAFF. CDR3 DNA: TGTGCCAGCAGCTTATCCCACACTGAAGCTTTCTTT.

The J gene is TRBJ2-5, the V gene TRBV5-1; no definite D call. Trimming removed 0 bases from V and 2 bases from J, with 14 bases in between. Germline V gene data show CDR1 as SGHRS and CDR2 as YFSETQ. The CDR3 consists of 16 residues. The CDR3 DNA reads as TGCGCCAGCAGCTTGGGAGGTGGCATCGTTCAAGAGACCCAGTACTTC. It is translated as CASSLGGGIVQETQYF.

Ten or more counts support this clonotype. The V call is TRBV6-1, the J call TRBJ1-5, with 8 bases lining up with TRBD1. Germline loops: CDR1 MNHNS, CDR2 SASEGT. Germline trimming cut 10 bases from V and 6 bases from J; bases unmatched to any gene: 17. The CDR3 loop spans 16 amino acids. The CDR3 DNA follows: TGTGCCACGACGGCCGGACAGGGTACTTCTGCTCAGCCCCAGCATTTT. Protein sequence: CATTAGQGTSAQPQHF.

The chain combines TRBV10-3 with TRBJ2-7; the D is unclear. The CDR3 totals 16 residues. V gave up 4 bases and J gave up 5 bases, with 21 bases separating them. Germline assignment: CDR1 ENHRY and CDR2 SYGVKD. CDR3 protein: CAISGWTDPEVHEQYF. The CDR3 DNA follows: TGTGCCATCAGTGGGTGGACGGACCCCGAGGTCCACGAGCAGTACTTC.

The chain is built from TRBV4-1 and TRBJ2-7; tentatively, D is TRBD1 or TRBD2 (5 bases each). Trimming shortened V by 2 bases and J by 2 bases, and 13 bases separated the two germline ends. The germline V gene has CDR1 MGHRA and CDR2 YSYEKL. This CDR3 region has 15 residues. CDR3 region: CASSQLMGVTYEQYF. CDR3 nucleotides: TGCGCCAGCAGCCAACTGATGGGGGTGACCTACGAGCAGTACTTC.

This clonotype showed up many times. The rearrangement joins TRBV20-1 to TRBJ2-3; D not resolved. V dropped 1 base and J dropped 2 bases, with 13 bases sitting between them. Germline lookup yields CDR1 DFQATT and CDR2 SNEGSKA (reference sequence). The CDR3 totals 15 residues. The CDR3 reads CSARVATPITDTQYF. CDR3 nucleotides: TGCAGTGCTAGAGTAGCAACCCCAATCACAGATACGCAGTATTTT.

This clonotype was counted only a few times. The chain combines TRBV3-1 with TRBJ1-1; no firm D call. Trimming shortened V by 0 bases and J by 0 bases, and 5 bases separated the two germline ends. CDR3 length equals 14 residues. Germline assignment: CDR1 LGHDT and CDR2 YNNKEL (reference sequence). CDR3 sequence reads: CASSQDWLNTEAFF. The CDR3 region has the DNA TGTGCCAGCAGCCAAGACTGGCTGAACACTGAAGCTTTCTTT.

This clonotype was found many times. V gene TRBV20-1 combines with J gene TRBJ2-3, with TRBD2 identical over 7 bases. CDR3 size: 14 residues. Trimming removed 6 bases from V and 2 bases from J; junction bases left unmatched: 8. Germline V gives CDR1 DFQATT, CDR2 SNEGSKA (reference sequence). The CDR3 protein is CSAPSSGDTDTQYF. The DNA for the CDR3 is TGCAGTGCACCTTCTAGCGGAGACACAGATACGCAGTATTTT.

This clonotype came up a few times. This chain links TRBV9 with TRBJ1-3, with 8 bases fitting TRBD1. The CDR3 is made up of 14 amino acids. Germline-derived CDR1 and CDR2 are SGDLS and YYNGEE. V gave up 5 bases and J gave up 1 base; unmatched junction bases: 2. Here the CDR3 DNA reads TGTGCCAGCAGTGACAGGGGATCTGGAAACACCATATATTTT. Translation gives CASSDRGSGNTIYF.

This clonotype appeared a few times. The rearrangement links TRBV20-1 to TRBJ2-7; D may be TRBD2 (6 bases). Trimming removed 3 bases at V and 4 bases at J, with 16 bases between. The CDR3 is 14 residues long. Germline CDR1 DFQATT, CDR2 SNEGSKA (reference sequence). DNA for the CDR3: TGCAGTGCTAGGTCGGACTACAATCGGTACGAGCAGTACTTC. This gives the protein CSARSDYNRYEQYF.

The sample holds many counts of this clonotype. This sequence joins TRBV27 and TRBJ1-1; weak D call: TRBD1 (6 bases). The V end was cut by 6 bases, the J end by 5 bases, with 16 bases between. Germline loops: CDR1 MNHEY, CDR2 SMNVEV (reference sequence). The CDR3 sequence is 14 residues long. CDR3: CASRNRVRETEAFF. The CDR3 coding sequence is TGTGCCAGCAGAAACAGGGTACGTGAGACTGAAGCTTTCTTT.

This clonotype was observed a few times. V and J are TRBV6-1 and TRBJ2-7, with 8 bases fitting TRBD2. With 6 bases clipped from V and 4 bases from J, the junction kept 8 bases outside the gene matches. Germline V gene data show CDR1 as MNHNS and CDR2 as SASEGT. The CDR3 spans 14 residues. The CDR3 DNA reads as TGTGCCAGCAGCGTAGCGGGAACGCTGTACGAGCAGTACTTC. Translating it yields CASSVAGTLYEQYF.

The chain couples TRBV3-1 to TRBJ2-1; D gene ambiguous. Trimming shortened V by 0 bases and J by 2 bases, and 8 bases separated the two germline ends. The CDR3 is 15 residues long. Germline loops: CDR1 LGHDT, CDR2 YNNKEL (reference sequence). CDR3 loop: CASSQESGAYNEQFF. Here the CDR3 DNA reads TGTGCCAGCAGCCAAGAGTCGGGTGCCTACAATGAGCAGTTCTTC.

The sample holds many counts of this clonotype. The chain employs TRBV6-2 or TRBV6-3 and TRBJ2-7; maybe TRBD2 (6 bases). The CDR3 consists of 14 residues. The germline V and J ends were trimmed by 6 bases and 3 bases, with 15 bases remaining between them. CDR1 is MNHEY and CDR2 is SVGEGT in the germline V gene. CDR3 sequence reads: CASRSASENYEQYF. The CDR3 DNA is TGTGCCAGCAGGTCTGCTAGCGAGAACTACGAGCAGTACTTC.

This clonotype was picked up many times. The chain combines TRBV28 with TRBJ1-1; D gene ambiguous. The CDR3 covers 12 residues. CDR1 is MDHEN and CDR2 is SYDVKM in the germline V gene. Trimming stripped 5 bases from V and 3 bases from J, with 7 bases between. The CDR3 region has the DNA TGTGCCAGCAGTCCAGGTTACACTGAAGCTTTCTTT. Encoded protein: CASSPGYTEAFF.